Following are 6 T cell receptor beta chains from one sample sequenced in a study of blood T cell repertoires in COVID-19. TCRdb's table, derived via immunoSEQ multiplex PCR, lists solely in-frame clones and lacks some. The sample has approximately 75,000 clones; approximately 80% are singletons. Sequences were obtained from peripheral blood. The source is a woman over 75 with acute or convalescent COVID-19.

CDR3 in DNA: TGCAGCGGGGCGAAGAACACTGAAGCTTTCTTT. Amino acid sequence: CSGAKNTEAFF. This chain links TRBV29-1 with TRBJ1-1; D is unclear. In germline, CDR1 is SQVTM, CDR2 ANQGSEA. V dropped 7 bases and J dropped 1 base, with 7 bases sitting between them. This CDR3 has 11 amino acids.

The V and J genes are TRBV18 and TRBJ1-1; the match to TRBD1 covers 8 bases. J was trimmed by 1 base and V by 4 bases; bases with no gene match: 2. The CDR3 contains 14 residues. The germline V gene encodes CDR1 KGHSH and CDR2 LQKENI. The CDR3 here is CASSRQGKNTEAFF. CDR3 sequence (DNA): TGTGCCAGCTCACGACAGGGGAAGAACACTGAAGCTTTCTTT.

The rearrangement links TRBV6-5 to TRBJ2-7; 9 positions match TRBD2. The CDR3 sequence is 13 residues long. V was clipped by 8 bases and J by 3 bases; unmatched bases: 5. CDR1 and CDR2 (germline): MNHEY, SVGAGI. The DNA of the CDR3 is TGTGCCAGCGGCGTTAGCGGGGGCTACGAGCAGTACTTC. It codes for CASGVSGGYEQYF.

This rearrangement joins TRBV6-1 to TRBJ2-5, with D tentatively TRBD1 (5 bases). The germline gives CDR1 MNHNS, CDR2 SASEGT. Trimming cost V 3 bases and J 5 bases, with 10 bases left between them. The CDR3 has 13 residues. The CDR3 sequence is CASSESGLETQYF. The CDR3 bases are TGTGCCAGCAGTGAGTCAGGGTTGGAGACCCAGTACTTC.

This chain uses TRBV19 with TRBJ2-7; D is possibly TRBD2 (5 bases). Germline lookup yields CDR1 LNHDA and CDR2 SQIVND (reference sequence). V shed 1 base and J shed 7 bases, with 11 bases lying between them. This CDR3 contains 13 residues. CDR3 bases: TGTGCCAGTAGTATAGGGCATCCGGGGGAGCAGTACTTC. Translated: CASSIGHPGEQYF.

The chain links TRBV29-1 to TRBJ1-2, with D uncertain. Trimming removed 3 bases from V and 2 bases from J, with 16 bases in between. Germline lookup yields CDR1 SQVTM and CDR2 ANQGSEA. CDR3 length equals 15 residues. CDR3 residues: CSVDEAGVGNYGYTF. DNA for the CDR3: TGCAGCGTTGATGAGGCGGGAGTGGGGAACTATGGCTACACCTTC.